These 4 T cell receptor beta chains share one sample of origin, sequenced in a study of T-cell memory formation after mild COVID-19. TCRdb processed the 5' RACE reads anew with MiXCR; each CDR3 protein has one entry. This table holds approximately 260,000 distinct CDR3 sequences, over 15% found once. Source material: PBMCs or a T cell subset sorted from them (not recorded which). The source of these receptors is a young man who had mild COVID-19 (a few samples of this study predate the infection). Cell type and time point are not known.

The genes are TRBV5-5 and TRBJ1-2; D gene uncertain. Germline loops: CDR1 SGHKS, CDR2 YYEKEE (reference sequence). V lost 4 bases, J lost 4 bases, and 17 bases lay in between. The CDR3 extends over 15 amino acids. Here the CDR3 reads CASSPGPVSIYGYTF. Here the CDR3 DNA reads TGTGCCAGCAGCCCGGGCCCGGTCTCTATCTATGGCTACACCTTC.

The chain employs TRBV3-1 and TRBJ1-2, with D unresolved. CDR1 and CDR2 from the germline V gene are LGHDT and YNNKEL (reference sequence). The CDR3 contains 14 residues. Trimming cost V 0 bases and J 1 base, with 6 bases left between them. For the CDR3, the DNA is TGTGCCAGCAGCCAAGATGGGGTTAACTATGGCTACACCTTC. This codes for CASSQDGVNYGYTF.

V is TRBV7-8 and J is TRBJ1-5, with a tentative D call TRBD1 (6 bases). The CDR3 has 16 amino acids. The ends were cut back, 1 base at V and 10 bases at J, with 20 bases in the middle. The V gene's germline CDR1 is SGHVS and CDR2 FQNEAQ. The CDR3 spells CASSLDRQDPLRPQHF. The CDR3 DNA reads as TGTGCCAGCAGCTTAGACCGACAGGACCCGCTCCGACCCCAGCATTTT.

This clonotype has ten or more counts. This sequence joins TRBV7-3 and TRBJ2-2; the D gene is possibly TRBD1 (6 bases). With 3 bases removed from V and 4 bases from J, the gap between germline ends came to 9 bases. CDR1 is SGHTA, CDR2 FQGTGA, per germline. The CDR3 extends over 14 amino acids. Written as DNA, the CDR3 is TGTGCCAGCAGCTTGGGCAGGGGCACCGGGGAGCTGTTTTTT. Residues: CASSLGRGTGELFF.